A selection of T cell receptor beta chains follows, all from one sample in a study of shared clonotypes between healthy human individuals. Profiling relied on immunoSEQ multiplex PCR, and the TCRdb table lists in-frame clones only, not all of them. The sample contains under 2,000,000 clones, around 96% of which appear only once. The material sequenced was naive CD8+ T cells sorted from blood. The origin of the receptors is a man younger than 35 in good health. Both conserved end residues are part of each CDR3. A D gene is named only where the DNA matches it firmly. Some rows have no size entry. The others give once, few or many, or a class for an expanded clone.

J	size	V	D	DNA	CDR3
TRBJ2-6	NA	TRBV29-1	NA	TGCAGCGTGTGGACCAAGCTGGCCTCTGGGGCCAACGTCCTGACTTTC	CSVWTKLASGANVLTF
TRBJ2-7	NA	TRBV4-1	NA	TGCGCCAGCAGCCATCTAGGTACGGACTACGAGCAGTACTTC	CASSHLGTDYEQYF
TRBJ2-5	NA	TRBV9	TRBD2	TGTGCCAGCAGCGTAACTAGCGGGGGGAAAGAGACCCAGTACTTC	CASSVTSGGKETQYF
TRBJ2-5	NA	TRBV11-2	NA	TGTGCCAGCAGCTTAGATGGAGGACCCCGACAGGAGACCCAGTACTTC	CASSLDGGPRQETQYF
TRBJ2-7	NA	TRBV4-3	NA	TGCGCCAGCAGCCAAGTGATGGGCGGGTCCTACGAGCAGTACTTC	CASSQVMGGSYEQYF
TRBJ2-7	once	TRBV6-5	TRBD1	TGTGCCAGCAGTTACGGACAGGGGACGGACTACGAACAGTACTTC	CASSYGQGTDYEQYF
TRBJ1-2	NA	TRBV27	NA	TGTGCCAGCAGCCTTGGGCGGCTTTATGGCTACACCTTC	CASSLGRLYGYTF
TRBJ2-1	NA	TRBV29-1	TRBD2	TGCAGCGTTGTGAGCGGGGTCAACAATGAGCAGTTCTTC	CSVVSGVNNEQFF
TRBJ1-1	once	TRBV28	NA	TGTGCCAGCAGTTTCCCCCGACGGGGGAACACTGAAGCTTTCTTT	CASSFPRRGNTEAFF
TRBJ1-2	NA	TRBV4-1	TRBD1	TGCGCCAGCAGCCAGAGGGACAGCGCTTATGGCTACACCTTC	CASSQRDSAYGYTF
TRBJ1-1	NA	TRBV19	NA	TGTGCCAGTAGTCCCCGAGACACCCGGGCTGAAGCTTTCTTT	CASSPRDTRAEAFF
TRBJ2-7	NA	TRBV13	NA	TGTGCCAGCAGCGTGGGCCAAATTTCCTCCTACGAGCAGTACTTC	CASSVGQISSYEQYF
TRBJ1-6	NA	TRBV2	TRBD1	TGTGCCAGCAGTGAACCGACAGGGGATTCACCCCTCCACTTT	CASSEPTGDSPLHF
TRBJ1-2	NA	TRBV5-1	NA	TGCGCCAGCAGCTTGAGCCCTATACAACGGGGAAATGGCTACACCTTC	CASSLSPIQRGNGYTF
TRBJ2-7	NA	TRBV7-9	NA	TGTGCCAGCAGCTCCCCTACCTTGGGGTACGAGCAGTACTTC	CASSSPTLGYEQYF
TRBJ2-7	NA	TRBV7-2	NA	TGTGCCAGCAGCTTACTGGGGGACTTCTACGAGCAGTACTTC	CASSLLGDFYEQYF
TRBJ1-3	NA	TRBV9	NA	TGTGCCAGCGGGACAAGCAGCTCTGGAAACACCATATATTTT	CASGTSSSGNTIYF
TRBJ2-2	NA	TRBV6-5	TRBD1	TGTGCCAGCAGGATCGGGACAGGGGGTACCGGGGAGCTGTTTTTT	CASRIGTGGTGELFF
TRBJ2-6	NA	TRBV18	NA	TGTGCCAGCTCACCACCGGCGGAGGCAAGCTCTGGGGCCAACGTCCTGACTTTC	CASSPPAEASSGANVLTF
TRBJ2-1	NA	TRBV5-1	TRBD2	TGCGCCAGCAGCTTGGAGGCGGGAGGCAACAATGAGCAGTTCTTC	CASSLEAGGNNEQFF
TRBJ2-7	NA	TRBV5-6	NA	TGTGCCAGCAGCTTGCCCGGAGTGACCTACGAGCAGTACTTC	CASSLPGVTYEQYF
TRBJ2-7	NA	TRBV7-9	NA	TGTGCCAGCAGCTTATCACGGGACTCCTACGAGCAGTACTTC	CASSLSRDSYEQYF
TRBJ1-2	few	TRBV19	NA	TGTGCCAGTAACGCTCGGGGGCACTATGGCTACACCTTC	CASNARGHYGYTF
TRBJ2-1	NA	TRBV5-1	TRBD2	TGCGCCAGCAGTCTCAAGCGGGAAGGGGAGCAGTTCTTC	CASSLKREGEQFF
TRBJ1-1	NA	TRBV12-5	NA	TGTGCTAGTGGTTCCCCGGGACAAGAAGCTTTCTTT	CASGSPGQEAFF
TRBJ2-3	NA	TRBV4-3	TRBD2	TGCGCCAGCAGCCAAGATGGGGTTCTAGCGGGAGTTGATACGCAGTATTTT	CASSQDGVLAGVDTQYF
TRBJ1-3	NA	TRBV7-9	NA	TGTGCCAGCAGCTCACAGGACGGGGGATCTGGAAACACCATATATTTT	CASSSQDGGSGNTIYF